These 26 T cell receptor beta chains were all obtained from the same sample, sequenced in a study of blood T cell repertoires in COVID-19. TCRdb's copy holds only in-frame clones and misses some; the assay was immunoSEQ multiplex PCR. The table records more than 85,000 clones, 85% of them present only once. Sequencing was performed on peripheral blood. The receptors originated from an elderly man with acute or convalescent COVID-19.

CDR3 residues: CASSLAGLRYNEQFF. The CDR3 DNA follows: TGCGCCAGCAGCTTGGCTGGACTCCGCTACAATGAGCAGTTCTTC. The V gene is TRBV5-1, the J gene TRBJ2-1; tentative D call: TRBD2 (5 bases). This CDR3 region has 15 residues. V was trimmed by 0 bases and J by 3 bases, leaving 10 bases between them. The V gene's germline CDR1 is SGHRS and CDR2 YFSETQ.

The chain links TRBV30 to TRBJ1-6; 7 nucleotides line up with TRBD1. Per germline, CDR1 GTSNPN and CDR2 SVGIG (reference sequence). J was trimmed by 4 bases and V by 4 bases; bases with no gene match: 7. This CDR3 has 15 amino acids. The CDR3 DNA follows: TGTGCCTGGACCCGGACAGGAGATTATAATTCACCCCTCCACTTT. Its protein product is CAWTRTGDYNSPLHF.

J is TRBJ2-7 and V is TRBV6-2 or TRBV6-3; TRBD2 agrees at 8 bases. Germline V gene lookup returns CDR1 MNHEY and CDR2 SVGEGT. Germline trimming cut 4 bases from V and 4 bases from J; bases unmatched to any gene: 6. There are 14 residues in the CDR3. The CDR3 reads CASSLGLGVYEQYF. CDR3 bases: TGTGCCAGCAGTTTGGGACTAGGGGTGTACGAGCAGTACTTC.

The chain joins TRBV7-9 to TRBJ1-4; 7 bases fit TRBD1. Germline V gene data show CDR1 as SEHNR and CDR2 as FQNEAQ (reference sequence). There are 15 residues in the CDR3. V was clipped by 1 base and J by 8 bases; unmatched bases: 7. CDR3 nucleotide sequence: TGTGCCAGCAGCTTAGAGAAGGGGGCTTGGGAAAAACTGTTTTTT. Protein sequence: CASSLEKGAWEKLFF. Full variable domain (missing parts from reference TRBV7-9 and TRBJ1-4): DTGVSQNPRHKITKRGQNVTFRCDPISEHNRLYWYRQTLGQGPEFLTYFQNEAQLEKSRLLSDRFSAERPKGSFSTLEIQRTEQGDSAMYLCASSLEKGAWEKLFFGSGTQLSVL.

The table lists this clone with a few counts. The chain links TRBV5-4 to TRBJ2-3; 8 bases match TRBD1. The CDR3 spans 15 residues. The V segment lost 3 bases and the J segment 1 base; nucleotides outside the gene matches: 4. The germline gives CDR1 SGHNT, CDR2 YYREEE (reference sequence). The CDR3 protein is CASSSKTGGTDTQYF. In DNA form, the CDR3 reads TGTGCCAGCAGCTCAAAGACAGGGGGCACAGATACGCAGTATTTT.

The sample holds one count of this clone. The genes are TRBV24-1 and TRBJ1-1; D unresolved. V lost 9 bases to trimming and J lost 1 base, with 8 bases between them. CDR3 size: 12 residues. Germline V CDR1 and CDR2: KGHDR, SFDVKD. The CDR3 loop is CATSRGNTEAFF. DNA for the CDR3: TGTGCCACCTCCCGGGGGAACACTGAAGCTTTCTTT.

The rearrangement joins TRBV19 to TRBJ2-7; TRBD2 aligns across 8 bases. The CDR3 extends over 15 amino acids. Germline trimming cut 6 bases from V and 4 bases from J; bases unmatched to any gene: 11. Looked up from germline, CDR1 is LNHDA and CDR2 is SQIVND (reference sequence). The CDR3 sequence: CASRRSGGIPYEQYF. CDR3 in DNA: TGTGCCAGTAGAAGAAGCGGGGGAATCCCGTACGAGCAGTACTTC.

The CDR3 reads CASSGSGGQGPGELFF. CDR3 DNA sequence: TGTGCCAGCAGTGGTAGCGGGGGCCAAGGCCCCGGGGAGCTGTTTTTT. This chain uses TRBV6-1 with TRBJ2-2; 9 nucleotides match TRBD2. The CDR3 covers 16 residues. Germline values: CDR1 MNHNS, CDR2 SASEGT. V was pared by 4 bases and J by 6 bases, with 9 bases of the junction left unmatched.

This clone came up once. The chain joins TRBV24-1 to TRBJ2-3, with unresolved D. CDR3 length: 14 residues. Trimming pared 4 bases from V and 7 bases from J, leaving 14 bases between. Germline assignment: CDR1 KGHDR and CDR2 SFDVKD. CDR3 in DNA: TGTGCCACCAGTGACCCTCCACTATACCATACGCAGTATTTT. Translating it yields CATSDPPLYHTQYF.

The chain recombines TRBV7-9 with TRBJ1-5; D might be TRBD1 (5 bases). Germline assignment: CDR1 SEHNR and CDR2 FQNEAQ (reference sequence). CDR3 length: 13 amino acids. Trimming took off 11 bases at V and 3 bases at J, with 14 bases between the two ends. This CDR3 reads CADHGGDNQPQHF. DNA of the CDR3: TGTGCCGACCACGGGGGGGACAATCAGCCCCAGCATTTT.

The chain uses TRBV2 and TRBJ2-7, with D uncertain. The CDR3 totals 13 residues. V lost 2 bases and J 6 bases, leaving 11 bases between the germline ends. In germline, CDR1 is SNHLY, CDR2 FYNNEI. CDR3 nucleotide sequence: TGTGCCAGCAGTGAACTGAGGAGAGGCGAGCAGTACTTC. Protein sequence: CASSELRRGEQYF.

J is TRBJ2-7 and V is TRBV27, with 7 bases fitting TRBD1. This CDR3 region has 13 residues. J gave up 2 bases and V 5 bases, and 3 bases lay outside the gene matches. CDR1 is MNHEY and CDR2 is SMNVEV in the germline V gene (reference sequence). CDR3 protein: CASSRGQAYEQYF. The DNA of the CDR3 is TGTGCCAGCAGTCGCGGACAGGCCTACGAGCAGTACTTC.

V and J are TRBV11-3 and TRBJ2-5, with D perhaps TRBD1 (6 bases). CDR3 size: 13 residues. Germline V lookup: CDR1 SGHNT, CDR2 YENEEA. The V gene lost 0 bases and the J gene lost 4 bases, with 6 bases spanning the gap. The CDR3 coding sequence is TGTGCCAGCAGCTTAGAAGGGGGAGAGACCCAGTACTTC. Translating it yields CASSLEGGETQYF.

This clone showed up many times. The chain couples TRBV6-6 to TRBJ1-1; 7 bases line up with TRBD1. V lost 8 bases and J lost 1; bases outside the gene matches: 7. CDR3 length: 14 amino acids. Germline-derived CDR1 and CDR2 are MNHNY and SVGAGI (reference sequence). Written as DNA, the CDR3 is TGTGCCAGCGTATCCGGGACAGAGAACACTGAAGCTTTCTTT. Translation: CASVSGTENTEAFF.

The chain combines TRBV29-1 with TRBJ2-2; possible D gene TRBD2, 5 bases. The germline CDR1 and CDR2 sequences are SQVTM and ANQGSEA. Trimming pared 3 bases from V and 1 base from J, leaving 9 bases between. The CDR3 loop spans 14 amino acids. Here the CDR3 reads CSVDRGGNTGELFF. The CDR3 region has the DNA TGCAGCGTTGATCGGGGTGGGAACACCGGGGAGCTGTTTTTT.

The rearrangement joins TRBV14 to TRBJ2-1, with a tentative D call TRBD2 (6 bases). This CDR3 region has 16 residues. Trimming stripped 3 bases from V and 6 bases from J, with 18 bases between. Germline V gene sequence: CDR1 SGHDN, CDR2 FVKESK. DNA of the CDR3: TGTGCCAGCAGCCAGAAAGCCGGGAGTCATGGCAATGAGCAGTTCTTC. This gives the protein CASSQKAGSHGNEQFF.

This clone was found once. The gene calls are TRBV9 and TRBJ1-3; 9 bases agree with TRBD1. V lost 4 bases, J lost 1 base, and 3 bases stayed unmatched. The V gene's germline CDR1 is SGDLS and CDR2 YYNGEE. The CDR3 contains 15 residues. Here the CDR3 reads CASSLGQGSGNTIYF. The CDR3, as DNA: TGTGCCAGCAGCTTGGGACAGGGATCTGGAAACACCATATATTTT.

The gene calls are TRBV5-4 and TRBJ2-1; 10 bases line up with TRBD2. This CDR3 comprises 17 residues. V trimming: 0 bases; J trimming: 5 bases; junction bases outside the gene matches: 8. Per germline, CDR1 SGHNT and CDR2 YYREEE (reference sequence). The CDR3 region is CASSLDPLAGADNEQFF. The CDR3 nucleotides are TGTGCCAGCAGCTTGGACCCCCTAGCGGGAGCCGACAATGAGCAGTTCTTC.

The rearrangement uses TRBV6-6 and TRBJ1-6; TRBD1 aligns across 7 bases. V lost 0 bases, J lost 6 bases, and 5 bases stayed unmatched. Germline V lookup: CDR1 MNHNY, CDR2 SVGAGI (reference sequence). The CDR3 runs to 16 residues. The CDR3 sequence: CASSYSGQAVNSPLHF. DNA of the CDR3: TGTGCCAGCAGTTACTCCGGACAGGCTGTTAATTCACCCCTCCACTTT.

This rearrangement joins TRBV28 to TRBJ1-1; 7 bases are a match to TRBD1. The CDR3 has 15 amino acids. V gave up 6 bases and J gave up 1 base; unmatched junction bases: 8. CDR1 is MDHEN, CDR2 SYDVKM, per germline. Here the CDR3 reads CASRNNRGQNTEAFF. As DNA, the CDR3 is TGTGCCAGCAGGAATAACAGGGGACAGAACACTGAAGCTTTCTTT.

The rearrangement uses TRBV11-3 and TRBJ2-7, with TRBD1 matching over 12 bases. CDR3 length equals 14 residues. After removal of 5 bases from V and 7 bases from J, the junction contained 6 bases not matched to a gene. Germline assignment: CDR1 SGHNT and CDR2 YENEEA. The CDR3, as DNA: TGTGCCAGCAGCAACGGGACAGGGGGCTGGGAGCAGTACTTC. The encoded protein is CASSNGTGGWEQYF.

The chain links TRBV29-1 to TRBJ2-1; TRBD2 agrees at 11 bases. CDR1 is SQVTM, CDR2 ANQGSEA, per germline. The CDR3 spans 13 residues. The junction had 9 bases not matched to a gene; V was cut back by 8 bases and J by 9 bases. The chain's CDR3 is CSTSTSGKGEQFF. The CDR3 region has the DNA TGCAGCACCTCGACTAGCGGGAAAGGTGAGCAGTTCTTC.

The chain has TRBV19 and TRBJ2-7; weak D call: TRBD1 (6 bases). Germline V gives CDR1 LNHDA, CDR2 SQIVND (reference sequence). The CDR3 has 14 amino acids. Trimming cost V 0 bases and J 3 bases, with 9 bases left between them. CDR3 in DNA: TGTGCCAGTAGTATAGATATCAGGGGCTACGAGCAGTACTTC. This translates into CASSIDIRGYEQYF.

V usage is TRBV20-1 and J usage is TRBJ2-7; D perhaps matches TRBD2 (5 bases). CDR1 DFQATT and CDR2 SNEGSKA come from the germline V gene (reference sequence). The CDR3 sequence is 12 residues long. Trimming shortened V by 4 bases and J by 4 bases, and 11 bases separated the two germline ends. DNA of the CDR3: TGCAGTGCTATTGAACTAGTTTACGAGCAGTACTTC. This sequence encodes CSAIELVYEQYF.

In DNA form, the CDR3 reads TGCGCCAGCAGCTTAAATGGCGGGGCAGATACGCAGTATTTT. Amino acids: CASSLNGGADTQYF. J is TRBJ2-3 and V is TRBV4-1; possible D gene TRBD2, 6 bases. V was pared by 5 bases and J by 4 bases, with 13 bases between. The CDR3 loop spans 14 amino acids. Germline V gene data show CDR1 as MGHRA and CDR2 as YSYEKL.

The chain is built from TRBV30 and TRBJ2-3; TRBD2 matches at 10 bases. Germline trimming cut 2 bases from V and 0 bases from J; bases unmatched to any gene: 5. Looked up from germline, CDR1 is GTSNPN and CDR2 is SVGIG (reference sequence). CDR3 size: 16 residues. The CDR3 sequence: CAWSPRLAGSTDTQYF. As DNA, the CDR3 is TGTGCCTGGAGTCCGAGACTAGCGGGTAGCACAGATACGCAGTATTTT.